This paragraph covers one TCR beta chain sequence. V was pared by 7 bases and J by 6 bases, with 12 bases between. In germline, CDR1 is LNHDA, CDR2 SQIVND (reference sequence). This CDR3 is 12 amino acids long. These data come from a study of shared clonotypes between healthy human individuals. Background on the study: Per donor, three plates held CD4 naive cells, three held CD4 memory, two held CD8 naive and one held CD8 memory.

Using immunoSEQ multiplex PCR, the repertoire was profiled, and TCRdb retains in-frame clones only, with some absent. The repertoire includes under 2.5 million clones, around 90% of them detected once, and approximately 0.41% sits in the top ten. The TCR originated in a man younger than 30 in good health. Some clones in this sample may be carry-over from other donors' samples. The sequenced sample consisted of naive CD4+ T cells from PBMCs. The subset was: CD45RA+ positively selected. The genes are TRBV19 and TRBJ1-1, with D tentatively TRBD1 (6 bases). CDR3: CASNRDRPEAFF. Here the CDR3 DNA reads TGTGCCAGTAACAGGGACCGACCTGAAGCTTTCTTT. The whole variable domain, filled in from reference TRBV19 and TRBJ1-1, reads DGGITQSPKYLFRKEGQNVTLSCEQNLNHDAMYWYRQDPGQGLRLIYYSQIVNDFQKGDIAEGYSVSREKKESFPLTVTSAQKNPTAFYLCASNRDRPEAFFGQGTRLTVV.